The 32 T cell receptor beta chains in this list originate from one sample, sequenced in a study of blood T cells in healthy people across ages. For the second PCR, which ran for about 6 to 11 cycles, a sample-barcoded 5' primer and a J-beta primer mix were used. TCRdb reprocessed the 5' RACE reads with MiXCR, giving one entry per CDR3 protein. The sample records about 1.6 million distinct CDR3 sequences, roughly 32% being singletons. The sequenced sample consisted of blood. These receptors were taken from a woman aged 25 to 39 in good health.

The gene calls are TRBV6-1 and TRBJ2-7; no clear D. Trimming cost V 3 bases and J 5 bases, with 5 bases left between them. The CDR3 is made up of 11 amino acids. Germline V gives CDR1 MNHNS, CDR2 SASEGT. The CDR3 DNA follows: TGTGCCAGCAGTGAGACCAACGAGCAGTACTTC. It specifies CASSETNEQYF.

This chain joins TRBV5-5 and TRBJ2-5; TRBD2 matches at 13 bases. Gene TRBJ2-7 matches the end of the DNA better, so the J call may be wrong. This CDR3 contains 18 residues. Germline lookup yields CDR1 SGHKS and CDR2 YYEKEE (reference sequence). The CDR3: CASSATGTSGVRTYEQYF. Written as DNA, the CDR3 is TGTGCCAGTAGCGCTACCGGGACTAGCGGGGTGAGGACCTACGAGCAGTACTTC.

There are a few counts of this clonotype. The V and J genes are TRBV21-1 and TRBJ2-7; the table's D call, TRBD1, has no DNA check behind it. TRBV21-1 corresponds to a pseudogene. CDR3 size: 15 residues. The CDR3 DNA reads TGTGCCAGCCCGGACAGGGGGCCCCTCGCCTACGAGCAGTACTTC. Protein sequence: CASPDRGPLAYEQYF.

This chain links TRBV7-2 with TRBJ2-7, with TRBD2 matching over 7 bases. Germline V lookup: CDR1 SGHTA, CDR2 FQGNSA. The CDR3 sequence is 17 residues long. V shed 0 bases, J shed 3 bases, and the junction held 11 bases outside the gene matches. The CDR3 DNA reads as TGTGCCAGCAGCTTAGCGCGGCGGCTAGCGGACTTCTACGAGCAGTACTTC. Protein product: CASSLARRLADFYEQYF.

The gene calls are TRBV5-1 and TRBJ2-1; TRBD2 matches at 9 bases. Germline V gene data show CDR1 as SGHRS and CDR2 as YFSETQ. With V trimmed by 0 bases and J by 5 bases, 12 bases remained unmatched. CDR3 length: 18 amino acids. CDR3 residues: CASSLGEREVLRDNEQFF. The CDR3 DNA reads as TGCGCCAGCAGCTTGGGAGAGCGGGAGGTCCTTAGGGACAATGAGCAGTTCTTC.

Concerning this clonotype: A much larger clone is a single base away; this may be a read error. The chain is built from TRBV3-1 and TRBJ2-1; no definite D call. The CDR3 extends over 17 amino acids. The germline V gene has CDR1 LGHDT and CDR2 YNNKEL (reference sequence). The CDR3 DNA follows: TGTGCCAGCAGCCAAGATAGGGCAGCCAGCTCCTACAATGGGCAGTTCTTC. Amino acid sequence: CASSQDRAASSYNGQFF.

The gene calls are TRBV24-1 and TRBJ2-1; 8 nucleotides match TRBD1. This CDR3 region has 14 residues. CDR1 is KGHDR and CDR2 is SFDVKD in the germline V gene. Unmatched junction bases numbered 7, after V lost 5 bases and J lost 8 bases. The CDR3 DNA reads TGTGCCACCAGTGCTGTGGACAGGGTCGATGAGCAGTTCTTC. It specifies CATSAVDRVDEQFF.

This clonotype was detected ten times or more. The CDR3 bases are TGCAGCTACAGGGAAACCTACGAGCAGTACTTC. It encodes CSYRETYEQYF. The chain joins TRBV29-1 to TRBJ2-7; D perhaps matches TRBD1 (6 bases). Trimming stripped 8 bases from V and 2 bases from J, with 10 bases between. Looked up from germline, CDR1 is SQVTM and CDR2 is ANQGSEA. The CDR3 covers 11 residues.

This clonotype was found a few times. The CDR3 loop reads CSASVGQGGNQPQHF. The CDR3 DNA is TGCAGTGCTAGTGTTGGACAGGGTGGGAATCAGCCCCAGCATTTT. The chain couples TRBV20-1 to TRBJ1-5; TRBD1 aligns across 8 bases. The CDR3 covers 15 residues. From germline, CDR1 is DFQATT and CDR2 SNEGSKA (reference sequence). With V trimmed by 3 bases and J by 4 bases, 8 bases remained unmatched.

The CDR3 DNA reads TGTGCCAGCTATTGGGGGGGGGTAGCTAATGAAAAACTGTTTTTT. As protein: CASYWGGVANEKLFF. The genes are TRBV6-1 and TRBJ1-4; D perhaps matches TRBD1 (5 bases). Trimming pared 8 bases from V and 3 bases from J, leaving 16 bases between. The CDR3 is 15 amino acids. CDR1 is MNHNS, CDR2 SASEGT, per germline.

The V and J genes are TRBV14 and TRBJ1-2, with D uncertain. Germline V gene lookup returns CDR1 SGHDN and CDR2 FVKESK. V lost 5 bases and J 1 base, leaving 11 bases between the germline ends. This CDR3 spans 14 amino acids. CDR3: CASSARTDNYGYTF. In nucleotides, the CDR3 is TGTGCCAGCAGCGCCCGGACGGATAACTATGGCTACACCTTC.

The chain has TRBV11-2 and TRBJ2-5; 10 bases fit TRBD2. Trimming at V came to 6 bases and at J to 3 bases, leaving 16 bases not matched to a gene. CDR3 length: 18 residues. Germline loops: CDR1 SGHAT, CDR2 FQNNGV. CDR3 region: CASSHWASGRNVEETQYF. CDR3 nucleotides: TGTGCCAGCAGTCACTGGGCTAGCGGGAGAAATGTCGAAGAGACCCAGTACTTC.

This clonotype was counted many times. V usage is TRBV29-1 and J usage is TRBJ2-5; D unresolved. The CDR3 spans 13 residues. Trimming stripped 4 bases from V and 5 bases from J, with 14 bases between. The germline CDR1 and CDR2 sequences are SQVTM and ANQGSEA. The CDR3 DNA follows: TGCAGCGTTGGTTTTGGGATGGGGGAGACCCAGTACTTC. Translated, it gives CSVGFGMGETQYF.

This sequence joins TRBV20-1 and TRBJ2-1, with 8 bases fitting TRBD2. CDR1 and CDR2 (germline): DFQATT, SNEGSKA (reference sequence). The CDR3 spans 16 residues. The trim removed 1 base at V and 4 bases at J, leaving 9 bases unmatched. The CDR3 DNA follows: TGCAGTGCTAGAGGGGGTAGCGGCGGGGGGTACAATGAGCAGTTCTTC. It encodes CSARGGSGGGYNEQFF.

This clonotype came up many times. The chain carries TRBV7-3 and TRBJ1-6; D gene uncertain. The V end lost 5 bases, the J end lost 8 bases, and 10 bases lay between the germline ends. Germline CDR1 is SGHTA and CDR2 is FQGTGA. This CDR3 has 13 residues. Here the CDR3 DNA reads TGTGCCAGCAGCCAAGATGGGGATTCACCCCTCCACTTT. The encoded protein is CASSQDGDSPLHF.

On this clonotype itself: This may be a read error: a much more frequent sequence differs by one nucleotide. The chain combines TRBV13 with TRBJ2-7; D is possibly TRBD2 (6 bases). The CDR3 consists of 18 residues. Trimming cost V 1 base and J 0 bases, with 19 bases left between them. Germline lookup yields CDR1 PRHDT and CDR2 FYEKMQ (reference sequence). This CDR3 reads CASSLEGLRTDSSYEQYF. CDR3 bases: TGTGCCAGCAGCTTAGAGGGACTGCGAACCGACAGCTCCTACGAGCAGTACTTC.

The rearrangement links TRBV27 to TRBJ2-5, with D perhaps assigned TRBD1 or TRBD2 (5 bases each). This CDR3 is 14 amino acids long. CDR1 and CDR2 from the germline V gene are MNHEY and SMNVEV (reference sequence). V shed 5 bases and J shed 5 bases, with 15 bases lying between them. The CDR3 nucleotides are TGTGCCAGCAGTCAGGGACGGCATAAGGAGACCCAGTACTTC. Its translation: CASSQGRHKETQYF.

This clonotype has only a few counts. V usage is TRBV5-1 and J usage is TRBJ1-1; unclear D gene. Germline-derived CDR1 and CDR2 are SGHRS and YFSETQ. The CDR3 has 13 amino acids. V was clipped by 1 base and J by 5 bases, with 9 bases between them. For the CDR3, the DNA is TGCGCCAGCAGCTTGTCGCCAGAAACTGAAGCTTTCTTT. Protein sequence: CASSLSPETEAFF.

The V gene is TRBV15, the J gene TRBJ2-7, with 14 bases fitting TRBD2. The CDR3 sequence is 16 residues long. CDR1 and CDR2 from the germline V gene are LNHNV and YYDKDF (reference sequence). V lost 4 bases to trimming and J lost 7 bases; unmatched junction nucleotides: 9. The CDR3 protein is CATSTPGLAGVGEQYF. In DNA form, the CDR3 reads TGTGCCACCAGCACCCCGGGACTAGCGGGAGTAGGGGAGCAGTACTTC.

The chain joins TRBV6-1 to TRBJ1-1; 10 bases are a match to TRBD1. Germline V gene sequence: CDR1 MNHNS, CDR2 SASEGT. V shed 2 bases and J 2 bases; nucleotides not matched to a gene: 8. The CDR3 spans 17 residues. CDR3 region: CASSESVGTGANTEAFF. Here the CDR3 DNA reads TGTGCCAGCAGTGAAAGCGTCGGGACAGGGGCCAACACTGAAGCTTTCTTT.

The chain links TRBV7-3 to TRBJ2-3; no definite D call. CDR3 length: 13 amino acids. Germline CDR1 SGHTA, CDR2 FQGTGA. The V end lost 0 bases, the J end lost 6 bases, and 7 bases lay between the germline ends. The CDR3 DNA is TGTGCCAGCAGCTTAACTGGACGGGATACGCAGTATTTT. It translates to CASSLTGRDTQYF.

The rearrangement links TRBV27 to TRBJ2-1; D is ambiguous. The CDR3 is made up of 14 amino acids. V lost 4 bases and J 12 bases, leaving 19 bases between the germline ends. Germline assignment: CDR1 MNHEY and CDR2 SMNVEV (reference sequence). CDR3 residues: CASSSSGAILGQFF. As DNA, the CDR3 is TGTGCCAGCAGTTCATCTGGAGCGATCTTGGGGCAGTTCTTC.

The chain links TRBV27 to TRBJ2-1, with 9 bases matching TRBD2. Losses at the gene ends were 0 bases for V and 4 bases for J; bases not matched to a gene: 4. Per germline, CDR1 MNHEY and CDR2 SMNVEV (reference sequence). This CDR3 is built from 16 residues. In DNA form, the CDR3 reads TGTGCCAGCAGTTTATCAGGGGCGGGAGGGTACAATGAGCAGTTCTTC. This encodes CASSLSGAGGYNEQFF.

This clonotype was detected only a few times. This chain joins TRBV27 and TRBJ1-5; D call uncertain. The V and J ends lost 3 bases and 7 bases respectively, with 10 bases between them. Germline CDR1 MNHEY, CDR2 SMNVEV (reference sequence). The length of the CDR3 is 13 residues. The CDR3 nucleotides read TGTGCCAGCAGTTTGGGTCGGCTGCAGCCCCAGCATTTT. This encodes CASSLGRLQPQHF.

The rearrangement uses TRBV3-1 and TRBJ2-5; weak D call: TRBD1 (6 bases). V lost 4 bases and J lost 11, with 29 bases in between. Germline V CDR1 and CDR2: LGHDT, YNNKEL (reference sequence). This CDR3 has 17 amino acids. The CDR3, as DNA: TGTGCCAGCAGCCTTTACCTCTTACGGGACACCGCTAATGAGCAGTACTTC. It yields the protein CASSLYLLRDTANEQYF.

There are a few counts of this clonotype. CDR3 loop: CASRRVAGKETQYF. CDR3 coding DNA: TGTGCCAGCAGGAGAGTAGCGGGAAAAGAGACCCAGTACTTC. The J gene is TRBJ2-5, the V gene TRBV12-3 or TRBV12-4; 8 bases match TRBD2. This CDR3 comprises 14 residues. Trimming took 6 bases from V and 3 from J; bases not matched to a gene: 6.

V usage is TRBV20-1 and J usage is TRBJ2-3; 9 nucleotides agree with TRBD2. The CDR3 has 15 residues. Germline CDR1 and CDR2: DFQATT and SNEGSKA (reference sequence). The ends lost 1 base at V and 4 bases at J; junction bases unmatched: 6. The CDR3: CSARGVQRGADTQYF. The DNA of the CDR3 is TGCAGTGCTAGAGGGGTTCAGCGGGGGGCAGATACGCAGTATTTT.

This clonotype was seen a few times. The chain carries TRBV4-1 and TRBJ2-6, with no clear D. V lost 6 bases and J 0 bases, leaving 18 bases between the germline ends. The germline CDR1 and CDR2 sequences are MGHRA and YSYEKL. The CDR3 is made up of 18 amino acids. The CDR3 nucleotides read TGCGCCAGCAGACGCTTTCTCGACCCCAGCTCTGGGGCCAACGTCCTGACTTTC. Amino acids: CASRRFLDPSSGANVLTF.

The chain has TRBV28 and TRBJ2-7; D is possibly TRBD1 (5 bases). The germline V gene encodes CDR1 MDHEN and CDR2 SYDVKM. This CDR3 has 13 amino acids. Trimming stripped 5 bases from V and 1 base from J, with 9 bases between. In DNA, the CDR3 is TGTGCCAGCAGTGGCAAGGGGTCCTACGAGCAGTACTTC. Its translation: CASSGKGSYEQYF.

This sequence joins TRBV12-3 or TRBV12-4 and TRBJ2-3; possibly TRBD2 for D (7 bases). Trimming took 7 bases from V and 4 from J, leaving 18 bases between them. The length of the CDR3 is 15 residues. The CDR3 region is CASTRDGGPPDTQYF. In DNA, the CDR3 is TGTGCCAGCACCCGCGACGGGGGGCCCCCAGATACGCAGTATTTT.

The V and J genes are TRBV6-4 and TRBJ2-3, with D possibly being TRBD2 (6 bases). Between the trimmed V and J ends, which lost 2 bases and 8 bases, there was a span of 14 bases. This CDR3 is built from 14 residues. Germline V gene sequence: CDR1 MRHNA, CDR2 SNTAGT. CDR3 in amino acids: CASSDLEGAGTQYF. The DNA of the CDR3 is TGTGCCAGCAGTGACCTGGAGGGCGCGGGTACGCAGTATTTT.

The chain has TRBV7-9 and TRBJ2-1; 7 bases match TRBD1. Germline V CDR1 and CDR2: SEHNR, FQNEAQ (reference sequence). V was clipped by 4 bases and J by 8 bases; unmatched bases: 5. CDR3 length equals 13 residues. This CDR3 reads CASSWGQNYEQFF. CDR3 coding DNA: TGTGCCAGCAGCTGGGGACAGAACTATGAGCAGTTCTTC.